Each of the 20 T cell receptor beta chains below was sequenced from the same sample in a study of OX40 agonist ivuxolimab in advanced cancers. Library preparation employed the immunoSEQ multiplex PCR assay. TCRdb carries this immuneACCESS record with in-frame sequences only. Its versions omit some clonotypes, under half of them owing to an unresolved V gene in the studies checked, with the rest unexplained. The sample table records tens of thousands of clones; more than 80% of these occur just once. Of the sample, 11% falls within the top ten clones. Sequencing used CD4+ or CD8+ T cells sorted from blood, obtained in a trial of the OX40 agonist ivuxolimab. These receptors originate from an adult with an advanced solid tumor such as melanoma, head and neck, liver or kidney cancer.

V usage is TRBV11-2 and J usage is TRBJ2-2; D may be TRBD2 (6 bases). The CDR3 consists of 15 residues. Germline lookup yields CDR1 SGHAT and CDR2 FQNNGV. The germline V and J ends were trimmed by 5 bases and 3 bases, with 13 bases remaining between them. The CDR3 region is CASSVGLSYTGELFF. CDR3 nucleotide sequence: TGTGCCAGCAGCGTGGGACTCTCTTACACCGGGGAGCTGTTTTTT.

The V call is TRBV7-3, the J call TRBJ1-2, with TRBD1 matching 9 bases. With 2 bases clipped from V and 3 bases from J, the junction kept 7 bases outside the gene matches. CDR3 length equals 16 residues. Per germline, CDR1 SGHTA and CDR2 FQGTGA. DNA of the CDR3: TGTGCCAGCAGCTTAGGCCGGGGACAGGGAGACTATGGCTACACCTTC. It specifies CASSLGRGQGDYGYTF.

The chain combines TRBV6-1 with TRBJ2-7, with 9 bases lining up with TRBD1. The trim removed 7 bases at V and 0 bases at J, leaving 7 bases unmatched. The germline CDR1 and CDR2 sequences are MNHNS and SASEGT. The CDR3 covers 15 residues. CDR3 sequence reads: CASNPQGAFSYEQYF. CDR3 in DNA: TGTGCCAGCAATCCACAGGGGGCCTTCTCCTACGAGCAGTACTTC.

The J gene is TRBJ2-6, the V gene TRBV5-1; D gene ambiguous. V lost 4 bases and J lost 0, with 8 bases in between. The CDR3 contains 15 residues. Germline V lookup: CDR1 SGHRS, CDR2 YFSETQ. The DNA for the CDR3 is TGCGCCAGCAGCCGTTCTAGCTCTGGGGCCAACGTCCTGACTTTC. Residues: CASSRSSSGANVLTF.

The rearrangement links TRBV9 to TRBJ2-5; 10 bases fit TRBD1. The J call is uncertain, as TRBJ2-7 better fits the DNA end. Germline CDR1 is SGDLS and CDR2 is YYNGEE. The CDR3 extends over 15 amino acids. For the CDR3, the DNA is TGTGCCAGCAGCCCCCGGACAGGGGGTGTCTACGAGCAGTACTTC. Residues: CASSPRTGGVYEQYF.

This CDR3 reads CASSPWTAGEQYF. CDR3 coding DNA: TGCGCCAGCAGCCCCTGGACAGCGGGCGAGCAGTACTTC. The chain has TRBV10-1 and TRBJ2-7, with D perhaps matching TRBD1 or TRBD2 (6 bases each). The V end was cut by 6 bases, the J end by 6 bases, with 15 bases between. Per the germline V gene, CDR1 is WNHNN and CDR2 is SYGVQD (reference sequence). The CDR3 length is 13 residues.

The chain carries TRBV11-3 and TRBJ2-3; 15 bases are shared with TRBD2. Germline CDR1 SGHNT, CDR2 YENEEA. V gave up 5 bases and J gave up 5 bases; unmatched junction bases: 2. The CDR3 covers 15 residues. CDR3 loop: CASSPGLAGGDTQYF. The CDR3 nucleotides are TGTGCCAGCAGCCCGGGACTAGCGGGGGGAGATACGCAGTATTTT. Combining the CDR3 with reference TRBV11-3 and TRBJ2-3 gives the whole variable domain EAGVVQSPRYKIIEKKQPVAFWCNPISGHNTLYWYLQNLGQGPELLIRYENEEAVDDSQLPKDRFSAERLKGVDSTLKIQPAELGDSAVYLCASSPGLAGGDTQYFGPGTRLTVL.

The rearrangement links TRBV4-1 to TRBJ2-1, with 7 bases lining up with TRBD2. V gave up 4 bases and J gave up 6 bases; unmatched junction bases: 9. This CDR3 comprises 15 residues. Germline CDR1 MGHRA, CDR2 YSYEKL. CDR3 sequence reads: CASSPTGGRGNEQFF. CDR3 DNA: TGCGCCAGCAGCCCTACGGGGGGACGGGGCAATGAGCAGTTCTTC.

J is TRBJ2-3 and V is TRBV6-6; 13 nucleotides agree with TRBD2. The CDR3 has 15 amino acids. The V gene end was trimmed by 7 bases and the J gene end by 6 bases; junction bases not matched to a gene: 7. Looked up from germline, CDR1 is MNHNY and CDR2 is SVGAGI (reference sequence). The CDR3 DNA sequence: TGTGCCAGCACCACACTAGCGGGAGGGCCTGATACGCAGTATTTT. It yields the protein CASTTLAGGPDTQYF.

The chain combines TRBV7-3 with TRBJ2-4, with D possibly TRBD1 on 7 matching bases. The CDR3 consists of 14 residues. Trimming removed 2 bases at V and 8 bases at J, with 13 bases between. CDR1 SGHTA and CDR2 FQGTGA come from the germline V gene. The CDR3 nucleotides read TGTGCCAGCAGCTTACAGGGGGGATTGGACATTCAGTACTTC. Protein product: CASSLQGGLDIQYF.

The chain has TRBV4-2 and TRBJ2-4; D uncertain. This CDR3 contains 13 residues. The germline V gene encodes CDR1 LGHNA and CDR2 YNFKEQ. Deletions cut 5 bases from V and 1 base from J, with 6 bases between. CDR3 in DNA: TGTGCCAGCAGCGGAGTCGCCAAAAACATTCAGTACTTC. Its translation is CASSGVAKNIQYF.

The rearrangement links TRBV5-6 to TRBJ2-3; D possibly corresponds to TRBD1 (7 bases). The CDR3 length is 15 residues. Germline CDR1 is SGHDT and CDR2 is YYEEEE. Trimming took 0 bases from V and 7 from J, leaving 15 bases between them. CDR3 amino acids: CASSLGGRGANTQYF. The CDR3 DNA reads TGTGCCAGCAGCTTGGGGGGCAGGGGGGCGAATACGCAGTATTTT.

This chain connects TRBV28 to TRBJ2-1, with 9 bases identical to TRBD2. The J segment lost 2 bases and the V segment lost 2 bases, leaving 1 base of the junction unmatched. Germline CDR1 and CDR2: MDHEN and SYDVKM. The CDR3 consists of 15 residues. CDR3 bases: TGTGCCAGCAGTTTAGCGGGGGGGACCTACAATGAGCAGTTCTTC. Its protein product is CASSLAGGTYNEQFF.

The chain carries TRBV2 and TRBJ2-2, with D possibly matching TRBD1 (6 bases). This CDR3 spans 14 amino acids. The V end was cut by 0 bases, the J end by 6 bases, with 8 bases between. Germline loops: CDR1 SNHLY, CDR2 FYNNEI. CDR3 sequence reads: CASSEATGPGELFF. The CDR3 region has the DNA TGTGCCAGCAGTGAAGCCACAGGGCCCGGGGAGCTGTTTTTT.

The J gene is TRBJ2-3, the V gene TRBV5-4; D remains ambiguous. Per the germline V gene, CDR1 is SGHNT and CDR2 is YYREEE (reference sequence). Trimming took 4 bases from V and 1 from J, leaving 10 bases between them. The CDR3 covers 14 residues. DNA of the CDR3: TGTGCCAGCAGCCCCCTCCCTCGCACAGATACGCAGTATTTT. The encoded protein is CASSPLPRTDTQYF.

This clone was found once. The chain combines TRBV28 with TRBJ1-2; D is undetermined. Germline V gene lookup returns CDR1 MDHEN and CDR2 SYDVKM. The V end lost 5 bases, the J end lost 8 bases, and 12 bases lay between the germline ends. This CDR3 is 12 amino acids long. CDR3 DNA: TGTGCCAGCAGTCCTTGGCCCGAGGGCTACACCTTC. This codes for CASSPWPEGYTF.

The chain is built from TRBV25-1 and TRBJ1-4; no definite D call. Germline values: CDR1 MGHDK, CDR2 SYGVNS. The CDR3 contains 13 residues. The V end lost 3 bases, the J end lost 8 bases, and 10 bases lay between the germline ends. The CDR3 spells CASSETVGEKLFF. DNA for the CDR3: TGTGCCAGCAGTGAGACGGTCGGGGAAAAACTGTTTTTT.

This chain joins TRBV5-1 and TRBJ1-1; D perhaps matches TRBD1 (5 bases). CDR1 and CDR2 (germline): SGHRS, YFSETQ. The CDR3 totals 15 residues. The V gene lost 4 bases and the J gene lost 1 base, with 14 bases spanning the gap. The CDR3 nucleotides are TGCGCCAGCAGCGTGACAGCTAGAGAGAACACTGAAGCTTTCTTT. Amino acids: CASSVTARENTEAFF. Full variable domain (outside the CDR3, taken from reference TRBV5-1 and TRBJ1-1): KAGVTQTPRYLIKTRGQQVTLSCSPISGHRSVSWYQQTPGQGLQFLFEYFSETQRNKGNFPGRFSGRQFSNSRSEMNVSTLELGDSALYLCASSVTARENTEAFFGQGTRLTVV.

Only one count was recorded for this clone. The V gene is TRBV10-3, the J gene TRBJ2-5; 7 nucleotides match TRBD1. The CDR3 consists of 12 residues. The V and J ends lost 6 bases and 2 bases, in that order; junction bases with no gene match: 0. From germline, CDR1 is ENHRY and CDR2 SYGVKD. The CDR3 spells CAISRGQETQYF. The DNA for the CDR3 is TGTGCCATCAGCAGGGGGCAAGAGACCCAGTACTTC.

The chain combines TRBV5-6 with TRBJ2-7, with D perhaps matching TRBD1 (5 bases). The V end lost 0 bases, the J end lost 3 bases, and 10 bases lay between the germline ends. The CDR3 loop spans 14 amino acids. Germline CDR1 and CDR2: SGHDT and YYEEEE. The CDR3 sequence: CASSLGQLDYEQYF. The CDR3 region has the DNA TGTGCCAGCAGCTTGGGACAGCTGGACTACGAGCAGTACTTC. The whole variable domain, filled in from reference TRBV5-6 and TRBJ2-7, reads DAGVTQSPTHLIKTRGQQVTLRCSPKSGHDTVSWYQQALGQGPQFIFQYYEEEERQRGNFPDRFSGHQFPNYSSELNVNALLLGDSALYLCASSLGQLDYEQYFGPGTRLTVT.